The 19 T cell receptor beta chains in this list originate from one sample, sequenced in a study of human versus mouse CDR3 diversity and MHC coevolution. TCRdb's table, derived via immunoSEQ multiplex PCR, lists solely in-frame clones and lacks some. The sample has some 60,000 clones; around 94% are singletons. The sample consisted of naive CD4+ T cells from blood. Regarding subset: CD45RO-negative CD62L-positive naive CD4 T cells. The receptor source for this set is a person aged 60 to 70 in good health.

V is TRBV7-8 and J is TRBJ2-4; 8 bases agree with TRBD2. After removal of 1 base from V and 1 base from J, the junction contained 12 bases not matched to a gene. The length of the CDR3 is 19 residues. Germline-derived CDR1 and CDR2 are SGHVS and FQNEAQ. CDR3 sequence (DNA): TGTGCCAGCAGCTTAGTAGTGAGCGGAGCGGGAGTTGCCAAAAACATTCAGTACTTC. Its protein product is CASSLVVSGAGVAKNIQYF. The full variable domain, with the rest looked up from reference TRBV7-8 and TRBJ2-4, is GAGVSQSPRYKVAKRGQDVALRCDPISGHVSLFWYQQALGQGPEFLTYFQNEAQLDKSGLPSDRFFAERPEGSVSTLKIQRTQQEDSAVYLCASSLVVSGAGVAKNIQYFGAGTRLSVL.

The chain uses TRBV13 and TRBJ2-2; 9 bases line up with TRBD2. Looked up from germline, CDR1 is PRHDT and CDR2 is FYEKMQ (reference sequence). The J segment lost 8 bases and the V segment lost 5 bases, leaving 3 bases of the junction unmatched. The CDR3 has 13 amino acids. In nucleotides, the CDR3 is TGTGCCAGCAGCCCAGGACTAGCGGGGGAGCTGTTTTTT. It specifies CASSPGLAGELFF. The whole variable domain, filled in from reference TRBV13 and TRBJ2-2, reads AAGVIQSPRHLIKEKRETATLKCYPIPRHDTVYWYQQGPGQDPQFLISFYEKMQSDKGSIPDRFSAQQFSDYHSELNMSSLELGDSALYFCASSPGLAGELFFGEGSRLTVL.

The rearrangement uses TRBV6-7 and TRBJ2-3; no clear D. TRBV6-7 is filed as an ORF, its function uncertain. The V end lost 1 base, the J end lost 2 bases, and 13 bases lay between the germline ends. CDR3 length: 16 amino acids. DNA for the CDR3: TGTGCCAGCAGTTACTGTGGCCAACCACACACAGATACGCAGTATTTT. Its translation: CASSYCGQPHTDTQYF.

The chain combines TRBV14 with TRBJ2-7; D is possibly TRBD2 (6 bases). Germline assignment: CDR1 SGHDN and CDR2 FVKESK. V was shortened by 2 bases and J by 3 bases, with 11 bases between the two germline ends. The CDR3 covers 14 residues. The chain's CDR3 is CASSQLTSLYEQYF. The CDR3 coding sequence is TGTGCCAGCAGCCAATTGACTAGTCTCTACGAGCAGTACTTC.

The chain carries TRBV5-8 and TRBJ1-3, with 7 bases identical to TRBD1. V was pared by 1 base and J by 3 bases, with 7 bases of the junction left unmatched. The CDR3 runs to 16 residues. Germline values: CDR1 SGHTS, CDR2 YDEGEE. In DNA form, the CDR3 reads TGTGCCAGCAGCTTGAGGACAGGCGGCTATGGAAACACCATATATTTT. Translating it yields CASSLRTGGYGNTIYF.

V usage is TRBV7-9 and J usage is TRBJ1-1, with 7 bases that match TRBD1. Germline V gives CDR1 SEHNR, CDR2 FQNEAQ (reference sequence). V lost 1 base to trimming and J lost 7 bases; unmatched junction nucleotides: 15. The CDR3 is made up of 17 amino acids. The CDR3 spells CASSLGLLRDSSLEAFF. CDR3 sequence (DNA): TGTGCCAGCAGCTTAGGGTTATTACGGGACAGCTCCCTTGAAGCTTTCTTT.

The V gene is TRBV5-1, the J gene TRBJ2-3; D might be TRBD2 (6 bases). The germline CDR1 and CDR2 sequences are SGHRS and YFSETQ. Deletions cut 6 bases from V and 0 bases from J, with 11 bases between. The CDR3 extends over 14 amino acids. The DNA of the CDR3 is TGCGCCAGCAAGGAGGGGCCGAGCACAGATACGCAGTATTTT. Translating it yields CASKEGPSTDTQYF. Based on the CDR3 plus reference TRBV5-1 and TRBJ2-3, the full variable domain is KAGVTQTPRYLIKTRGQQVTLSCSPISGHRSVSWYQQTPGQGLQFLFEYFSETQRNKGNFPGRFSGRQFSNSRSEMNVSTLELGDSALYLCASKEGPSTDTQYFGPGTRLTVL.

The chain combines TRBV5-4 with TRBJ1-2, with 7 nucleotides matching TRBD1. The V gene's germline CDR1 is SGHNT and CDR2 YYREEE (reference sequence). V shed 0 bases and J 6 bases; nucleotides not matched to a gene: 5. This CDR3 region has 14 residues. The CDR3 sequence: CASSLDRQGHGYTF. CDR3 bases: TGTGCCAGCAGCTTGGACAGACAGGGCCATGGCTACACCTTC.

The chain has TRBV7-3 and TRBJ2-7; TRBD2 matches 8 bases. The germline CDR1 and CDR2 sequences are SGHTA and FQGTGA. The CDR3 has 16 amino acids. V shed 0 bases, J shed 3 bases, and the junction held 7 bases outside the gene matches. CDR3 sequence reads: CASSLTSASGRYEQYF. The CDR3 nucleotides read TGTGCCAGCAGCTTAACGTCGGCTAGCGGGCGCTACGAGCAGTACTTC.

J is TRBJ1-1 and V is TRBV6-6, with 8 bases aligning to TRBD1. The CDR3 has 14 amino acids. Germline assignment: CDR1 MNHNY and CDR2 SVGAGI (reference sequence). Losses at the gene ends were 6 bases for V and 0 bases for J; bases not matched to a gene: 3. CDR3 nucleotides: TGTGCCAGCAGCACGACAGGGGTGAACACTGAAGCTTTCTTT. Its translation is CASSTTGVNTEAFF.

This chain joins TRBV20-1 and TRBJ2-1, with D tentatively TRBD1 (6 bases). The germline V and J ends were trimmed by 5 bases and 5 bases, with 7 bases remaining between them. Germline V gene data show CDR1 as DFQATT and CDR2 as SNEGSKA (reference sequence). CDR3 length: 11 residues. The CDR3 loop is CSAQGNNEQFF. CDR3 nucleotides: TGCAGTGCTCAGGGGAACAATGAGCAGTTCTTC.

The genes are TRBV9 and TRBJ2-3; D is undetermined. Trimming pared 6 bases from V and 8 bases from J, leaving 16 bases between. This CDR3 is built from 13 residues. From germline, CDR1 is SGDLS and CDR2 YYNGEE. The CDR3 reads CASNSTVQGTQYF. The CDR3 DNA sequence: TGTGCCAGCAACTCGACTGTTCAAGGTACGCAGTATTTT.

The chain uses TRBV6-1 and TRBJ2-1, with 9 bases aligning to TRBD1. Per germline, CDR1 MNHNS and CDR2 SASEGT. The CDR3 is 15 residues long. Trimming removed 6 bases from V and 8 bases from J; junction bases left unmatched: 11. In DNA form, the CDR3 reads TGTGCCAGCAGCCAGGGCCGGACAGGGGTCGATGAGCAGTTCTTC. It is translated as CASSQGRTGVDEQFF.

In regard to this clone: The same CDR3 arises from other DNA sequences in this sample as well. The CDR3, as DNA: TGCAGCGTTGACGAGGGACAGACCAACATTCAGTACTTC. It yields the protein CSVDEGQTNIQYF. The chain couples TRBV29-1 to TRBJ2-4, with 7 bases that match TRBD1. The CDR3 consists of 13 residues. The V and J ends lost 3 bases and 7 bases, in that order; junction bases with no gene match: 6. CDR1 is SQVTM, CDR2 ANQGSEA, per germline.

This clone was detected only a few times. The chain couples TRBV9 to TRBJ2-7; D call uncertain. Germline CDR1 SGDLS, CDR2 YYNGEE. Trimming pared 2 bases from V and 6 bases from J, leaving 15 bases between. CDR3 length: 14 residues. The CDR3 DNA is TGTGCCAGCAGCGTGAGCCCCGACAACCCCGAGCAGTACTTC. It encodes CASSVSPDNPEQYF.

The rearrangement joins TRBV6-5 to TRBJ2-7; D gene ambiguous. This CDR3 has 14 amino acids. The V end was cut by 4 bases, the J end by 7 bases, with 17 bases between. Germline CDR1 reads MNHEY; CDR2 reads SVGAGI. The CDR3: CASSSTQYNLEQYF. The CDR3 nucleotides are TGTGCCAGCAGTTCCACCCAATATAACTTGGAGCAGTACTTC.

The CDR3 nucleotides are TGTGCCAGCAGCTTCAAAACCGGAGGCGTTTATGGCTACACCTTC. Its protein is CASSFKTGGVYGYTF. V usage is TRBV5-4 and J usage is TRBJ1-2; D not certain. Germline CDR1 and CDR2: SGHNT and YYREEE (reference sequence). Trimming took 2 bases from V and 5 from J, leaving 16 bases between them. CDR3 length: 15 amino acids.

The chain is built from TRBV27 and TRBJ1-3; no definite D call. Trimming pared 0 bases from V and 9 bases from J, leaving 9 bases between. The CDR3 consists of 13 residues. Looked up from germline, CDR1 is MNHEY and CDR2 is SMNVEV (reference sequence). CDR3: CASSLSPGGTIYF. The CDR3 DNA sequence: TGTGCCAGCAGTTTATCCCCGGGTGGCACCATATATTTT.

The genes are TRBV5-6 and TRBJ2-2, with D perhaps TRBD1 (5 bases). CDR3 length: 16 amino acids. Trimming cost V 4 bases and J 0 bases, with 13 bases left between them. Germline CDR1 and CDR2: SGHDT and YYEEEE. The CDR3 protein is CASSPPLRANTGELFF. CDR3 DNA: TGTGCCAGCAGCCCCCCCCTCAGGGCGAACACCGGGGAGCTGTTTTTT.